These T cell receptor beta chains were read from a single sample in a study of blood T cells in healthy people across ages. MiXCR, run by TCRdb on the 5' RACE reads, gives a single entry per CDR3 protein. The sample yields approximately 320,000 distinct CDR3 sequences, 27% seen once. Sequences were obtained from blood. Receptors originate from a woman in her seventies in good health. The CDR3 runs from the conserved cysteine through the conserved F or W. D genes are given only for firm matches.

d_call v_call cdr3_aa
NA TRBV20-1 CSASNGQDRGHEQYF
NA TRBV12-3/TRBV12-4 CASSSSGRSPDTQYF
NA TRBV20-1 CSASAGSRREKLFF
NA TRBV7-2 CASSLGSGLGGASTDTQYF
NA TRBV9 CASSPGSADEQYF
NA TRBV4-2 CASSQDIGQSSYNEQFF
NA TRBV7-2 CASSISDGRWGEQYF
NA TRBV6-5 CASSYSSRSSSYEQYF
TRBD2 TRBV10-3 CAIARASGYNEQFF
NA TRBV29-1 CSVEGGVGYTF
NA TRBV3-1 CASSQDGAVPLGGYTF
NA TRBV6-1 CAGGSNYGYTF
NA TRBV7-8 CASSLVLGRAETQYF
NA TRBV7-2 CASGGRNTEAFF
NA TRBV20-1 CSARDPRVPTGELFF
NA TRBV20-1 CSAKDIRGNQPQHF
NA TRBV29-1 CSVEEHQGNGEQYF
NA TRBV12-3/TRBV12-4 CASNSGLSYEQYF
NA TRBV20-1 CSAPDRTKNIQYF
TRBD2 TRBV20-1 CSAETSGRKKDTQYF
NA TRBV20-1 CSARCSDPGCSYEQYF
NA TRBV19 CASSIDSRNPYEQYF
NA TRBV4-2 CASSQQLDGGNSPLHF
NA TRBV28 CASSLQGAKNTQYF
NA TRBV2 CASRRQIPGPYEQYF
NA TRBV5-1 CASSLVTGTYEQYF
TRBD2 TRBV28 CASSFQSGRGQFF
NA TRBV4-1 CASSQTPDLPSEDTQYF
TRBD1 TRBV5-1 CASSSPGQTYEQYF
NA TRBV6-5 CASRAPTAHGYTF
NA TRBV28 CASSLGRDYSNQPQHF
TRBD2 TRBV6-2/TRBV6-3 CASSYGLAGDGAGELFF
NA TRBV20-1 CSARDLGSAPNTEALF
NA TRBV19 CASSETGLGDSPLHF
NA TRBV3-1 CASSLVPSTGPGYTF
NA TRBV7-9 CASSTFLSEWGKETQYF
NA TRBV12-3/TRBV12-4 CASSLSVNPNEQFF
NA TRBV15 CATSRDLHNEQFF
NA TRBV12-3/TRBV12-4 CANSSYRPTDTQYF
NA TRBV28 CASSSGETQYF
TRBD2 TRBV20-1 CSAPMRGSGGLFF
NA TRBV4-2 CASSQGVTQREQYF
NA TRBV7-9 CASTPKGGENTGELFF
NA TRBV12-3/TRBV12-4 CASSGGLATVRETQYF
NA TRBV5-1 CASSFTQTKRDHEQYF
TRBD2 TRBV28 CASSFNSGTNEQFF
TRBD2 TRBV14 CASRTSGTYYNEQFF
NA TRBV29-1 CGVEDSFSGNEQFF
NA TRBV3-1 CASSQPDSRLYGYTF